Presented here are 25 T cell receptor beta chains from one specimen sequenced in a study of blood T cells in healthy people across ages. Primed by a sample-barcoded 5' primer and a J-beta primer mix, a second PCR proceeded for roughly 7 to 12 cycles. Using its own MiXCR run on the 5' RACE reads, TCRdb lists one record per CDR3 protein. The sample lists some 880,000 distinct CDR3 sequences, under 40% occurring once. The sequencing input was blood. The receptors come from a man aged 18-30 years in good health.

The V gene is TRBV20-1, the J gene TRBJ1-5, with TRBD1 as a possible D gene (5 bases). Germline-derived CDR1 and CDR2 are DFQATT and SNEGSKA (reference sequence). V lost 3 bases and J 2 bases, leaving 17 bases between the germline ends. The CDR3 is 16 residues long. The CDR3 protein is CSASPRDRGGNQPQHF. Here the CDR3 DNA reads TGCAGTGCTAGTCCCCGGGACCGTGGGGGCAATCAGCCCCAGCATTTT.

This clonotype was seen a handful of times. The chain combines TRBV4-1 with TRBJ1-4; TRBD1 might be the D (6 bases). Germline V CDR1 and CDR2: MGHRA, YSYEKL. The germline V and J ends were trimmed by 5 bases and 5 bases, with 12 bases remaining between them. This CDR3 comprises 14 residues. In DNA, the CDR3 is TGCGCCAGCAGCAAAGGACAGCGAAATGAAAAACTGTTTTTT. Translation gives CASSKGQRNEKLFF.

This chain links TRBV20-1 with TRBJ2-7, with D possibly TRBD1 on 6 matching bases. CDR3 size: 15 residues. CDR1 DFQATT and CDR2 SNEGSKA come from the germline V gene (reference sequence). The germline V and J ends were trimmed by 0 bases and 7 bases, with 19 bases remaining between them. The CDR3 DNA is TGCAGTGCTAGAGATAATCAGGGGCGGTACAATGAGCAGTACTTC. It is translated as CSARDNQGRYNEQYF.

This clonotype was seen many times. The chain joins TRBV12-3 or TRBV12-4 to TRBJ1-2; 10 nucleotides match TRBD1. With 7 bases clipped from V and 4 bases from J, the junction kept 12 bases outside the gene matches. The CDR3 runs 16 residues. The CDR3 sequence: CASTPGTGDLGYGYTF. The CDR3 nucleotides read TGTGCCAGCACCCCAGGGACAGGGGATCTGGGCTATGGCTACACCTTC.

This clonotype was detected a few times. The gene calls are TRBV9 and TRBJ2-3; a possible D gene is TRBD1 (5 bases). This CDR3 spans 14 amino acids. The V gene lost 2 bases and the J gene lost 5 bases, with 12 bases spanning the gap. From germline, CDR1 is SGDLS and CDR2 YYNGEE. This CDR3 is CASSVQGLGDTQYF. The CDR3 DNA sequence: TGTGCCAGCAGCGTTCAGGGATTGGGAGATACGCAGTATTTT.

In its sample, this clonotype was seen many times. This chain joins TRBV20-1 and TRBJ2-1; D remains unclear. This CDR3 comprises 8 residues. Between the trimmed V and J ends, which lost 7 bases and 10 bases, there was a span of 5 bases. Germline assignment: CDR1 DFQATT and CDR2 SNEGSKA (reference sequence). CDR3 sequence (DNA): TGCAGTGTGGGCGAGCAGTTCTTC. Protein product: CSVGEQFF.

The table lists this clonotype with a few counts. The chain links TRBV2 to TRBJ2-1; TRBD1 matches at 8 bases. CDR1 is SNHLY, CDR2 FYNNEI, per germline. The CDR3 has 17 residues. Trimming at V came to 5 bases and at J to 0 bases, leaving 9 bases not matched to a gene. CDR3 nucleotides: TGTGCCAGCAGTCCGACAGGGGATGTTTCCTCCTACAATGAGCAGTTCTTC. Translating gives CASSPTGDVSSYNEQFF. The variable domain in full, completed from reference TRBV2 and TRBJ2-1, reads EPEVTQTPSHQVTQMGQEVILRCVPISNHLYFYWYRQILGQKVEFLVSFYNNEISEKSEIFDDQFSVERPDGSNFTLKIRSTKLEDSAMYFCASSPTGDVSSYNEQFFGPGTRLTVL.

The sample holds a few counts of this clonotype. V and J are TRBV20-1 and TRBJ1-6; D possibly corresponds to TRBD1 (6 bases). V was pared by 2 bases and J by 10 bases, with 18 bases between. The CDR3 consists of 15 residues. Germline assignment: CDR1 DFQATT and CDR2 SNEGSKA (reference sequence). The DNA of the CDR3 is TGCAGTGCTAGAACGGGGGGCGAAAAGGGCTCACCCCTCCACTTT. It translates to CSARTGGEKGSPLHF.

This clonotype was seen a handful of times. The gene calls are TRBV5-6 and TRBJ2-3; D not resolved. The germline V and J ends were trimmed by 4 bases and 1 base, with 22 bases remaining between them. Germline V lookup: CDR1 SGHDT, CDR2 YYEEEE. The CDR3 extends over 18 amino acids. The CDR3 spells CASSPWFPAPSGTDTQYF. Here the CDR3 DNA reads TGTGCCAGCAGCCCCTGGTTCCCGGCCCCATCGGGCACAGATACGCAGTATTTT.

The J gene is TRBJ1-2, the V gene TRBV27, with unresolved D. This CDR3 contains 14 residues. The germline gives CDR1 MNHEY, CDR2 SMNVEV (reference sequence). The V end lost 7 bases, the J end lost 8 bases, and 20 bases lay between the germline ends. The CDR3 region has the DNA TGTGCCAGCAACCCCGCCCGGGGAATAAGGGGCTACACCTTC. Amino acid sequence: CASNPARGIRGYTF.

The V gene is TRBV9, the J gene TRBJ2-3; no definite D call. V lost 3 bases to trimming and J lost 0 bases, with 8 bases between them. The CDR3 consists of 14 residues. CDR1 and CDR2 (germline): SGDLS, YYNGEE. Written as DNA, the CDR3 is TGTGCCAGCAGCGAGGCACAGAGCACAGATACGCAGTATTTT. Translating gives CASSEAQSTDTQYF.

This clonotype was observed once. Just one base apart from a much larger clone, this may be a read error. The V call is TRBV12-3 or TRBV12-4, the J call TRBJ2-1; a weak D match, TRBD1 (5 bases). The J call may be wrong; the DNA end is better matched by TRBJ2-7. The CDR3 is 12 residues long. The CDR3: CASRLTDNEQYF. The CDR3 bases are TGTGCCAGCAGACTGACAGACAATGAGCAGTACTTC.

The gene calls are TRBV7-3 and TRBJ1-1, with 9 bases identical to TRBD1. In germline, CDR1 is SGHTA, CDR2 FQGTGA. CDR3 size: 17 residues. V lost 0 bases to trimming and J lost 1 base; unmatched junction nucleotides: 6. CDR3 in DNA: TGTGCCAGCAGCTTAACCCGCGTGGGACAGGGGAACACTGAAGCTTTCTTT. This gives the protein CASSLTRVGQGNTEAFF. Based on the CDR3 plus reference TRBV7-3 and TRBJ1-1, the full variable domain is GAGVSQTPSNKVTEKGKYVELRCDPISGHTALYWYRQSLGQGPEFLIYFQGTGAADDSGLPNDRFFAVRPEGSVSTLKIQRTERGDSAVYLCASSLTRVGQGNTEAFFGQGTRLTVV.

This clonotype was seen a single time. The rearrangement uses TRBV11-2 and TRBJ2-7, with D maybe TRBD2 (6 bases). Looked up from germline, CDR1 is SGHAT and CDR2 is FQNNGV. Trimming removed 5 bases at V and 4 bases at J, with 15 bases between. The CDR3 is made up of 14 amino acids. In DNA, the CDR3 is TGTGCCAGCAGCGTATGGACTAACACTTACGAGCAGTACTTC. Encoded protein: CASSVWTNTYEQYF.

This clonotype came up a few times. A read error is possible here, since a much larger clone lies one base away. This sequence joins TRBV20-1 and TRBJ2-3; 7 bases map to TRBD1. The CDR3 is 16 residues long. Germline V gene lookup returns CDR1 DFQATT and CDR2 SNEGSKA (reference sequence). The CDR3 nucleotides read TGCAGTGCTCCACAACCGAGGACAGGCCTCACAGATACGCGGTATTTT. Translating gives CSAPQPRTGLTDTRYF.

This clonotype turned up a few times. The chain links TRBV2 to TRBJ2-3; TRBD2 agrees at 8 bases. Germline V CDR1 and CDR2: SNHLY, FYNNEI. The ends lost 6 bases at V and 4 bases at J; junction bases unmatched: 9. The CDR3 covers 15 residues. The CDR3 bases are TGTGCCAGCAGGCCTTTGACGGGGGGGTCAGATACGCAGTATTTT. Amino acids: CASRPLTGGSDTQYF.

This clonotype has a handful of counts. CDR3 bases: TGTGCCAGCAGCTTTACAGGTCTCCTTGGCGAGCAGTACTTC. Its translation: CASSFTGLLGEQYF. V usage is TRBV7-9 and J usage is TRBJ2-7; the D gene is possibly TRBD1 (5 bases). Germline V gives CDR1 SEHNR, CDR2 FQNEAQ (reference sequence). Deletions cut 3 bases from V and 6 bases from J, with 15 bases between. This CDR3 comprises 14 residues.

This clonotype was picked up one time. The rearrangement links TRBV3-1 to TRBJ2-5, with D hard to call. The V gene lost 8 bases and the J gene lost 5 bases, with 15 bases spanning the gap. This CDR3 region has 13 residues. The germline gives CDR1 LGHDT, CDR2 YNNKEL (reference sequence). CDR3 coding DNA: TGTGCCAGCGAGGCCAGGCCCTCGGAGACCCAGTACTTC. Protein: CASEARPSETQYF.

The chain has TRBV20-1 and TRBJ1-5; the match to TRBD1 covers 7 bases. The ends lost 2 bases at V and 0 bases at J; junction bases unmatched: 4. CDR1 and CDR2 from the germline V gene are DFQATT and SNEGSKA (reference sequence). The length of the CDR3 is 15 residues. CDR3 loop: CSARSTGVSNQPQHF. The CDR3 nucleotides read TGCAGTGCTAGATCTACAGGGGTTAGCAATCAGCCCCAGCATTTT.

The gene calls are TRBV29-1 and TRBJ2-1, with D possibly TRBD1 on 8 matching bases. The CDR3 is 16 amino acids. Germline CDR1 reads SQVTM; CDR2 reads ANQGSEA. Trimming removed 1 base from V and 1 base from J, with 14 bases in between. CDR3 nucleotides: TGCAGCGTTGAAGGAACAGGGGGGGGATCCTACAATGAGCAGTTCTTC. This codes for CSVEGTGGGSYNEQFF.

This clonotype was counted only a few times. The gene calls are TRBV7-2 and TRBJ1-6, with D possibly being TRBD1 (5 bases). Trimming stripped 5 bases from V and 1 base from J, with 9 bases between. Germline CDR1 reads SGHTA; CDR2 reads FQGNSA. This CDR3 comprises 15 residues. CDR3 loop: CASSNRGSYNSPLHF. The CDR3 nucleotides read TGTGCCAGCAGCAACCGGGGGTCCTATAATTCACCCCTCCACTTT.

The chain employs TRBV7-2 and TRBJ1-2; 9 positions agree with TRBD1. CDR1 is SGHTA, CDR2 FQGNSA, per germline. The CDR3 covers 15 residues. V was clipped by 5 bases and J by 0 bases; unmatched bases: 4. CDR3 sequence reads: CASSRTGAANYGYTF. The DNA for the CDR3 is TGTGCCAGCAGCCGGACAGGGGCAGCTAACTATGGCTACACCTTC.

This clonotype was counted ten times or more. The V gene is TRBV20-1, the J gene TRBJ2-1, with 8 bases fitting TRBD2. Trimming at V came to 3 bases and at J to 8 bases, leaving 12 bases not matched to a gene. CDR3 length: 15 amino acids. Germline assignment: CDR1 DFQATT and CDR2 SNEGSKA (reference sequence). CDR3 sequence reads: CSASDGVSGEDEQFF. CDR3 DNA sequence: TGCAGTGCTAGTGACGGGGTTAGCGGGGAGGATGAGCAGTTCTTC.

The J gene is TRBJ2-1, the V gene TRBV2; 11 bases map to TRBD2. The CDR3 spans 17 residues. Unmatched junction bases numbered 5, after V lost 4 bases and J lost 0 bases. Germline CDR1 and CDR2: SNHLY and FYNNEI. CDR3 DNA sequence: TGTGCCAGCAGTGTCCCTAGCGGGGGGAGCTCCTACAATGAGCAGTTCTTC. It codes for CASSVPSGGSSYNEQFF.

This chain joins TRBV24-1 and TRBJ2-5; TRBD1 might be the D (6 bases). V gave up 4 bases and J gave up 2 bases, with 13 bases separating them. CDR3 length equals 15 residues. Looked up from germline, CDR1 is KGHDR and CDR2 is SFDVKD. CDR3 nucleotide sequence: TGTGCCACCAGTGACTCCCGGACAGCGCAAGAGACCCAGTACTTC. It yields the protein CATSDSRTAQETQYF.